This T cell receptor beta chain was captured by sequencing in a study of T cell responses to AZD1222 COVID-19 vaccine. In the study overall: Researchers grouped second doses given at about 4 or about 12 weeks into one pool. Whole-study findings and limits: Nearly half of spike-specific TCRs reportedly go after variant regions that carry no mutations. It was only a handful of AZD1222 recipients who were seropositive at baseline. With two AZD1222 doses given, Spike-specific TCR breadth and depth both rose.

Turning to this clone: Its antigen is not known.

This CDR3 has 15 amino acids. V gave up 3 bases and J gave up 1 base, with 12 bases separating them. Germline V gene lookup returns CDR1 KGHSH and CDR2 LQKENI. TCRdb keeps only in-frame clones here, not all; method: immunoSEQ multiplex PCR. The sample holds about 110,000 clones, more than 70% seen once. This sample comprised peripheral blood, obtained on day 0 of AZD1222 vaccination. The chain is built from TRBV18 and TRBJ1-2; maybe TRBD1 (5 bases). This TCR was sampled from an adult in good health. CDR3 bases: TGTGCCAGCTCACCCGTGGCACAGGATAACTATGGCTACACCTTC. It encodes CASSPVAQDNYGYTF.